The rows below give T cell receptor beta chains drawn from one sample of a study of blood T cell repertoires in COVID-19. Measured with immunoSEQ multiplex PCR; TCRdb has only the in-frame clones, and not every one. The table lists roughly 100,000 clones, more than 80% of them singletons. The specimen sequenced was peripheral blood. These receptors were taken from a human donor in a cohort sampled during active COVID-19. Each CDR3 is given with its conserved first and last residue. The D gene is left open where the match is weak. A clone size is listed for some rows: how often the clone was seen (once, few, many), or a class if it is expanded.

TRBJ2-7	-	-	TRBV5-6	CASSLNSGDYEQYF	TGTGCCAGCAGCTTGAATTCGGGGGACTACGAGCAGTACTTC
TRBJ1-6	TRBD1	-	TRBV5-1	CASSWTGSNSPLHF	TGCGCCAGCAGCTGGACAGGGAGCAATTCACCCCTCCACTTT
TRBJ2-3	TRBD2	-	TRBV5-1	CASSLDGLAGGRQYF	TGCGCCAGCAGCTTGGATGGGCTAGCGGGGGGGCGGCAGTATTTT
TRBJ1-1	-	-	TRBV30	CAWMRRGTGEAFF	TGTGCCTGGATGAGACGGGGGACGGGTGAAGCTTTCTTT
TRBJ1-4	-	-	TRBV2	CASGRQAIATNEKLFF	TGTGCCAGCGGCCGACAGGCCATTGCAACTAATGAAAAACTGTTTTTT
TRBJ2-3	-	few	TRBV7-9	CASSPTQANTGTQYF	TGTGCCAGCAGCCCCACCCAGGCGAACACTGGTACGCAGTATTTT
TRBJ2-3	TRBD2	few	TRBV6-2/TRBV6-3	CASSSAGGHTDTQYF	TGTGCCAGCAGTTCGGCGGGGGGCCACACAGATACGCAGTATTTT
TRBJ1-6	-	-	TRBV7-9	CASSLVGGNSPLHF	TGTGCCAGCAGCTTAGTGGGGGGGAATTCACCCCTCCACTTT
TRBJ1-3	TRBD1	-	TRBV4-1	CASSQGRGVGNTIYF	TGCGCCAGCAGCCAAGGCAGGGGGGTGGGAAACACCATATATTTT
TRBJ1-5	TRBD1	-	TRBV28	CASSLLSGGQPQHF	TGTGCCAGCAGTTTATTATCAGGGGGACAGCCCCAGCATTTT
TRBJ1-1	TRBD1	-	TRBV28	CASSMTGIFEAFF	TGTGCCAGCAGTATGACAGGGATTTTTGAAGCTTTCTTT
TRBJ2-3	-	few	TRBV28	CASSPGGTDTQYF	TGTGCCAGCAGCCCCGGGGGTACAGATACGCAGTATTTT
TRBJ2-7	-	-	TRBV6-5	CASSYSWGGTGEQYF	TGTGCCAGCAGTTACTCGTGGGGCGGGACCGGTGAACAGTACTTC
TRBJ1-4	TRBD1	-	TRBV4-2	CASSQAGTGEKLFF	TGTGCCAGCAGCCAAGCCGGGACAGGGGAAAAACTGTTTTTT
TRBJ1-3	-	-	TRBV7-6	CASSGAGSSSGNTIYF	TGTGCCAGCAGCGGGGCAGGTTCTTCCTCTGGAAACACCATATATTTT
TRBJ2-3	-	once	TRBV6-2/TRBV6-3	CASSYSKILTASTDTQYF	TGTGCCAGCAGTTACTCGAAGATACTCACTGCTAGCACAGATACGCAGTATTTT